Listed here is a single T cell receptor (beta chain). The record originates from a study of patients and donors after allogeneic stem cell transplantation. Germline values: CDR1 MGHRA, CDR2 YSYEKL. V was clipped by 2 bases and J by 3 bases, with 13 bases between them. The CDR3 totals 15 residues. MiXCR, applied by TCRdb to the RT-PCR reads, yields one record per CDR3 protein. The sample consists of more than 20,000 distinct CDR3 sequences, 40% to 45% of them appearing once. The sequence came from a human donor who was either an allogeneic HSCT recipient or a stem cell or donor lymphocyte infusion donor (not recorded which). It is not recorded whose cells these are; they may come from a transplant donor. V is TRBV4-1 and J is TRBJ2-5, with D perhaps matching TRBD2 (6 bases). The sample taken for sequencing was blood, either unsorted or a sorted T cell fraction (not recorded which). The CDR3 DNA reads as TGCGCCAGCAGCCAAATTAGCGGATGGAAAGAGACCCAGTACTTC. It codes for CASSQISGWKETQYF.